The 2 T cell receptor beta chains below all came from one sample that was sequenced in a study of neurological immune-mediated disorders. TCRdb re-analysed the 5' RACE reads in MiXCR, keeping a single row per CDR3 protein. Of under 25,000 distinct CDR3 sequences listed, roughly 2.7% are singletons. The sequencing sample was made of PBMCs. The receptors come from a woman under 30 with multiple sclerosis.

This clonotype has at least ten counts. The CDR3 DNA sequence: TGTGCCAGCAGTTACGCAAAAGACAGTCCAACTAATGAAAAACTGTTTTTT. Translated: CASSYAKDSPTNEKLFF. This sequence joins TRBV6-6 and TRBJ1-4; possible D gene TRBD1, 5 bases. Germline V gives CDR1 MNHNY, CDR2 SVGAGI (reference sequence). The germline V and J ends were trimmed by 2 bases and 0 bases, with 13 bases remaining between them. The CDR3 totals 17 residues.

In its sample, this clonotype was seen many times. This chain uses TRBV7-2 with TRBJ2-3, with D hard to call. Trimming left V 2 bases short and J 4 bases short, with 7 bases between. Germline-derived CDR1 and CDR2 are SGHTA and FQGNSA. CDR3 length: 13 residues. The CDR3 here is CASSLRLADTQYF. DNA for the CDR3: TGTGCCAGCAGCTTACGGCTCGCAGATACGCAGTATTTT. Together with reference TRBV7-2 and TRBJ2-3, the CDR3 gives the full variable domain: GAGVSQSPSNKVTEKGKDVELRCDPISGHTALYWYRQSLGQGLEFLIYFQGNSAPDKSGLPSDRFSAERTGGSVSTLTIQRTQQEDSAVYLCASSLRLADTQYFGPGTRLTVL.